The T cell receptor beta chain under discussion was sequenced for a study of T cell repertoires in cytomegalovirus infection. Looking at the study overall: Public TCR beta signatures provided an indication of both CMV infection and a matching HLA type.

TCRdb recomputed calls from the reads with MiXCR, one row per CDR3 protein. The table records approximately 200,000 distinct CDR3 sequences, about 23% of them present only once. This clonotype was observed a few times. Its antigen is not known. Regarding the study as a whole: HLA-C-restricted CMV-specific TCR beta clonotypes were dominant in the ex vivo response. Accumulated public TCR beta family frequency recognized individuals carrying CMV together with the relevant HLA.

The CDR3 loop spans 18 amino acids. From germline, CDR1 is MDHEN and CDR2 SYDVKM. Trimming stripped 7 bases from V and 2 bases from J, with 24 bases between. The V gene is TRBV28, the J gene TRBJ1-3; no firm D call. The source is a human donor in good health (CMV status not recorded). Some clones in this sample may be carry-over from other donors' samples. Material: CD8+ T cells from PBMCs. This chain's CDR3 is CASNTLSVEGVTGNTIYF. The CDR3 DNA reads TGTGCCAGCAACACCCTCAGTGTGGAGGGTGTGACTGGAAACACCATATATTTT.